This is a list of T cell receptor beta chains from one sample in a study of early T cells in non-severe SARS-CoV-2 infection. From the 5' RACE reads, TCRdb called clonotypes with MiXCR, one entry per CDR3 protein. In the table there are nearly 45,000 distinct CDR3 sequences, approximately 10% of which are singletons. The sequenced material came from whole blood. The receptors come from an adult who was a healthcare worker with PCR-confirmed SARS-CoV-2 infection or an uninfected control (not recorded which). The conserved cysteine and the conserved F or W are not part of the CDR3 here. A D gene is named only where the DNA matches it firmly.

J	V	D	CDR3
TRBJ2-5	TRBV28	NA	ASSDRSGQETQY
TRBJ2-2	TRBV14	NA	ASSQASGTDPGELF
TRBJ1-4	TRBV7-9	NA	ASSLAQFGKLF
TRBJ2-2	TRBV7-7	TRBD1	ASSLPGTENTGELF
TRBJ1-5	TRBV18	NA	ASSSRTESNQPQH
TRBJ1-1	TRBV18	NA	ASSRLGQMNTEAF
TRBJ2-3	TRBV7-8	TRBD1	ASSLGQGANTDTQY
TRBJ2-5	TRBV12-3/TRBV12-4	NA	ASGEETQY
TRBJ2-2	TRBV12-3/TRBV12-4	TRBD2	ASTGGEGDIMNTGELF
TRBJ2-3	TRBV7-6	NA	ASSLGSRSGDTQY
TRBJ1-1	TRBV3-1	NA	ASSPTEPNTEAF
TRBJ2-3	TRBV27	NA	ASSRRSRGTDTQY
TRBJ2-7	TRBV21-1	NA	ASSKGPDSLSYEQY
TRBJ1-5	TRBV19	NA	ASSVQGNQPQH
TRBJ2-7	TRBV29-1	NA	SVDAGGGFYEQY
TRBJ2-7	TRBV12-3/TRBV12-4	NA	ASILAGTGGEQY
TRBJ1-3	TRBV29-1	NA	SVRESSGNTIY
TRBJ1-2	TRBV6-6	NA	ASSYSRGSPYGYT
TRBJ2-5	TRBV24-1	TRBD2	ATSDLAGDQETQY
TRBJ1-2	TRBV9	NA	ASSIPLRARTAGYT
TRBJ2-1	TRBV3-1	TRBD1	ASSHRGNEQF
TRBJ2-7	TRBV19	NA	ATDKGYEQY
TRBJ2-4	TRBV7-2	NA	ASSFNQGTQY
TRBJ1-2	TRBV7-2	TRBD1	ASSPGQGRGYT
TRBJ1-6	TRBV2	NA	ASTGRGDNSPLH
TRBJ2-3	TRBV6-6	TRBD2	ASSYPETSGVTDTQY
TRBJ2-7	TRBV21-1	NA	ASSKKDLAGGQPYEQY
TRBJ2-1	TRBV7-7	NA	ASSLDSQNEQF
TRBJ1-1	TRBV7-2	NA	ASSFQKDTEAF
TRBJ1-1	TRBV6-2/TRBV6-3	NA	ASNTPGHSNTEAF
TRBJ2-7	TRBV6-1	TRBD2	ASSTTAGAYEQY
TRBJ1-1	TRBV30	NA	AWSGVEEAF
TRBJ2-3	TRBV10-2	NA	ASSESVRDTQY
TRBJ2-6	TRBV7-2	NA	ASSLLSGSSGANVLT
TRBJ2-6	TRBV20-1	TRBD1	SAEDRATSSGANVLT
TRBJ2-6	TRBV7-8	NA	ASSLTLPGANVLT
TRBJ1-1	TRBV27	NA	ASSPRGGSFNTEAF
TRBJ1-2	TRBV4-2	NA	ASSQGGEAVGHGYT
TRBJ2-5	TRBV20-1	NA	SASPLARETQY
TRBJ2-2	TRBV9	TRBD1	ASSVVGGSSQTGELF
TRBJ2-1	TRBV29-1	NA	SVEDPGRSSYNEQF
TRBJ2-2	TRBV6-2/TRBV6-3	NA	ASSLQGWDTGELF
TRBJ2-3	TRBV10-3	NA	AISERGGSGDPTDTQY
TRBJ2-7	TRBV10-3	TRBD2	AISERAGSPYEQY
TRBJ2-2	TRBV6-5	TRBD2	ASRTSGATGELF
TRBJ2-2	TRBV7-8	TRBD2	ASRSGLAGGTGELF
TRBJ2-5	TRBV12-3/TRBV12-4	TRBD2	ASRNSGLGGETQY